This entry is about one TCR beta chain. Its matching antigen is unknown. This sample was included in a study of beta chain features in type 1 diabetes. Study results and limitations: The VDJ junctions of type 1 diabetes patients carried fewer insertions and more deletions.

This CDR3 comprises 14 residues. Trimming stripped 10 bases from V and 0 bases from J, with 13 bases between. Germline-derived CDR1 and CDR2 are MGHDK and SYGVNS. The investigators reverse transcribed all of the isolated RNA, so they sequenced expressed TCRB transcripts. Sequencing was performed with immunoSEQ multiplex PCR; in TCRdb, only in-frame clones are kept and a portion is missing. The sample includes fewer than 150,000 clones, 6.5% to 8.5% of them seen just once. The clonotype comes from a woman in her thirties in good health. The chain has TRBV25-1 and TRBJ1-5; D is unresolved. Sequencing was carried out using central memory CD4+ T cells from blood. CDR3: CATEDTHSNQPQHF. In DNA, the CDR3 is TGTGCCACCGAAGACACCCATAGCAATCAGCCCCAGCATTTT.